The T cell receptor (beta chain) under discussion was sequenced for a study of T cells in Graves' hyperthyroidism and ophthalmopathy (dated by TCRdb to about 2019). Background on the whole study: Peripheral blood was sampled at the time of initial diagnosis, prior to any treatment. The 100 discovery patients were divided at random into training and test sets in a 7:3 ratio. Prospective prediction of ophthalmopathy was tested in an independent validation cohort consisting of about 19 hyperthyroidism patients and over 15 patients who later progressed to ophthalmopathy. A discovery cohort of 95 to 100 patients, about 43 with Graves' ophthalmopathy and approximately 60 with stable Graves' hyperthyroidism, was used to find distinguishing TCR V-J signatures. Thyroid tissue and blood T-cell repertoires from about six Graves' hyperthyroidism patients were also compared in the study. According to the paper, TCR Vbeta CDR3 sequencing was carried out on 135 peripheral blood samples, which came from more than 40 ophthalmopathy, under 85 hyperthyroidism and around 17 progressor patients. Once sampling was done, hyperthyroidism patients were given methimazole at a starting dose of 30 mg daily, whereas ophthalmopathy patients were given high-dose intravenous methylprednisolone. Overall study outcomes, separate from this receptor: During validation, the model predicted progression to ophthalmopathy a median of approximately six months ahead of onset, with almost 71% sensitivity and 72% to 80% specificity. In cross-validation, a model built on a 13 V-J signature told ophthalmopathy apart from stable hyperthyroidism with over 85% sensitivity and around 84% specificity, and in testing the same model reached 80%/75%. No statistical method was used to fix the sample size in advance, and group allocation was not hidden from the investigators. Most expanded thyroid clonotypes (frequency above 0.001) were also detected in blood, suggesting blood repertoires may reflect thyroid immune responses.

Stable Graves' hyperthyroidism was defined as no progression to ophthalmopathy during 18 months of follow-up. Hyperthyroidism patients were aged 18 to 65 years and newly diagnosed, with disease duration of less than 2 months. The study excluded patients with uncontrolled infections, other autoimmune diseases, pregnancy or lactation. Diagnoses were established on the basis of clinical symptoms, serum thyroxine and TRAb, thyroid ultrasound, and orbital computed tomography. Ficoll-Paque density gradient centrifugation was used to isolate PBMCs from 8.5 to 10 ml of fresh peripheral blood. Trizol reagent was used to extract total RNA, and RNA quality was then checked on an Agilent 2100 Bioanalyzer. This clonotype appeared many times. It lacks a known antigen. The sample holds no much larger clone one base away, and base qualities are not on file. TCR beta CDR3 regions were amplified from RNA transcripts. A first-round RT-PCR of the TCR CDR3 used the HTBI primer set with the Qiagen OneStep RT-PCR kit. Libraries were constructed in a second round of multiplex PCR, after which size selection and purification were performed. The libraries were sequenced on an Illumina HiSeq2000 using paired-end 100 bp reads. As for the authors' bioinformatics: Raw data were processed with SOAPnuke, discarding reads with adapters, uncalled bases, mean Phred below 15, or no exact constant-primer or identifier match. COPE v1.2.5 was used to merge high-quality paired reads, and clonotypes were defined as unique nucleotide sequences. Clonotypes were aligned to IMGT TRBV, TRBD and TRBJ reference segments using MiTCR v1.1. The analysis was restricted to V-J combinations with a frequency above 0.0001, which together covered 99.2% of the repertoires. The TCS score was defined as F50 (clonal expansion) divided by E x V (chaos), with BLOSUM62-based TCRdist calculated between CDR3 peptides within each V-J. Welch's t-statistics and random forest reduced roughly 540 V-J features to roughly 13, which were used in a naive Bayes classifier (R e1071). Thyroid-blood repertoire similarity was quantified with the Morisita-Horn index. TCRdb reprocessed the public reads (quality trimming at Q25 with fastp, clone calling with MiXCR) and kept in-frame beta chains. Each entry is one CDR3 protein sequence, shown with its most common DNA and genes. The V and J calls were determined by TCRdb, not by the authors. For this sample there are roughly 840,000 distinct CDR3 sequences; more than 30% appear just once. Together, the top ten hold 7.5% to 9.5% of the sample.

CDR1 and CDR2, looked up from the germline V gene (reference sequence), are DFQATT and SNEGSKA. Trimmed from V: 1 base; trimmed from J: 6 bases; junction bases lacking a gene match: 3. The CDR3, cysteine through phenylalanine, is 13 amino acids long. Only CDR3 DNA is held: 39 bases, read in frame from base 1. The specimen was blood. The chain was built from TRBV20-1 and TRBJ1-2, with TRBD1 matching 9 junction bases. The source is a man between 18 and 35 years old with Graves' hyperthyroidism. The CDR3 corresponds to CSARGTGDDGYTF. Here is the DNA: TGCAGTGCTAGAGGGACAGGGGATGATGGCTACACCTTC.